This T cell receptor (beta chain) was captured in a study of T cells in Graves' hyperthyroidism and ophthalmopathy. Overall study findings and caveats: Blood also carried most thyroid clonotypes expanded above 0.001.

There were TCR beta CDR3 regions amplified from RNA transcripts. First-round RT-PCR of the TCR CDR3 relied on the HTBI primer set. TCRdb passed the multiplex PCR reads through MiXCR, listing each CDR3 protein once. The table lists hundreds of thousands of distinct CDR3 sequences, nearly 15% of them singletons. This clonotype was detected ten times or more. Its antigen is currently unknown. The trim removed 8 bases at V and 6 bases at J, leaving 10 bases unmatched. CDR1 is MNHEY and CDR2 is SMNVEV in the germline V gene (reference sequence). The CDR3 totals 14 residues. Ophthalmopathy patients all had a Clinical Activity Score of at least 3, a NOSPECS grade of at least 4 and disease under 3 months old. Uncontrolled infection, other autoimmune disease, pregnancy or lactation excluded patients. Every diagnosis used clinical symptoms, serum thyroxine and TRAb, thyroid ultrasound and orbital computed tomography.

The J gene is TRBJ2-3, the V gene TRBV27, with 8 bases that match TRBD2. The sample consisted of blood. The receptor's source is a woman aged 55-69 years with Graves' ophthalmopathy. The CDR3 DNA reads TGTGCCAGCGCACTAGCGGCCTCGGGGGATACGCAGTATTTT. This sequence encodes CASALAASGDTQYF.